The entry below gives a single T cell receptor (beta chain) sequence along with its context. This CDR3 comprises 14 residues. V was pared by 2 bases and J by 1 base, with 9 bases between. Germline V CDR1 and CDR2: SGDLS, YYNGEE. The TEMRA cells underwent FACS enrichment, while the CD8+ and CD4+ T cells underwent negative isolation. These data are taken from a study of CD8 T cells in Susac syndrome. For the study at large: When their blood was taken, the Susac syndrome patients had either not yet had any therapy, were taking corticosteroids, or were taking intravenous immunoglobulin alone.

An input of about 0.45 to 1 ug of RNA was subjected to reverse transcription using random hexamers. Amplification of TCR beta CDR3 by immunoSEQ multiplex PCR spanned 54 Vbeta and 13 Jbeta. TCRdb re-analysed the immunoSEQ multiplex PCR reads in MiXCR, keeping a single row per CDR3 protein. Counted here are about 150,000 distinct CDR3 sequences, approximately 94% occurring once; the ten biggest clones make up 0.065% to 0.095%. The source of this sequence is a human donor with Susac syndrome. Sequencing used CD4+ T cells from PBMCs. The chain has TRBV9 and TRBJ1-1; D remains ambiguous. CDR3 amino acids: CASSVGPTNTEAFF. The CDR3 DNA follows: TGTGCCAGCAGCGTCGGACCGACGAACACTGAAGCTTTCTTT.